The rows below give T cell receptor beta chains drawn from one sample of a study of vaccination effects on CD4 cells after COVID-19. Antigens of these TCRs are unknown. Only in-frame clones appear in the TCRdb table, and some are missing; sequencing was by immunoSEQ multiplex PCR. The data hold roughly 73,000 clones, with around 70% observed a single time. Here the sequenced sample was CD4+ T cells from PBMCs cultured with HIV peptides, taken before COVID-19 vaccination. Source of these receptors: a human donor who had a prior SARS-CoV-2 infection. Both conserved end residues are part of each CDR3. D genes are given only for firm matches. Clone size is not always given. Where it is, it says once, few, many or a class for expanded clones.

d_call,clone_size,v_call,j_call,cdr3_nt,cdr3_aa
TRBD1,few,TRBV30,TRBJ1-6,TGTGCCTGGAGTTACGGGACAGGGGGAGGACCCCTCCACTTT,CAWSYGTGGGPLHF
NA,few,TRBV4-2,TRBJ2-7,TGTGCCAGCAGCCTAGACATTGGGGTAAGGCAGTACTTC,CASSLDIGVRQYF
TRBD2,once,TRBV19,TRBJ2-1,TGTGCCACCAGTCTAGCGGGAGGCGTAAATGAGCAGTTCTTC,CATSLAGGVNEQFF
NA,few,TRBV3-1/TRBV3-2,TRBJ1-1,TGTGCCAGCAGCCAAGCGCGCTCAGGGATGAACACTGAAGCTTTCTTT,CASSQARSGMNTEAFF
NA,NA,TRBV9,TRBJ2-7,TGTGCCAGCAGCCCCCGGGCTCAGCCCACCTACGAGCAGTACTTC,CASSPRAQPTYEQYF
TRBD2,NA,TRBV5-1,TRBJ2-3,TGCGCCAGCAGCTTGGGGGGACTAGCGGGAGGGCACACAGATACGCAGTATTTT,CASSLGGLAGGHTDTQYF
NA,NA,TRBV15,TRBJ1-3,TGTGCCACCAGCGGTGGCGGAAACACCATATATTTT,CATSGGGNTIYF
NA,NA,TRBV19,TRBJ1-1,TGTGCCAGTAGTGGGGGGACCGATCCGATGAACACTGAAGCTTTCTTT,CASSGGTDPMNTEAFF
NA,NA,TRBV28,TRBJ1-3,TGTGCCAGCAGTCCCCCGGGGGTTGGGAACACCATATATTTT,CASSPPGVGNTIYF
NA,NA,TRBV4-1,TRBJ2-4,TGCGCCAGCAGCCGCCTTAGGTTGGGCAAAAACATTCAGTACTTC,CASSRLRLGKNIQYF
NA,NA,TRBV30,TRBJ1-6,TGTGCCTGGAGTGTGTCAGGGAATAATTCACCCCTCCACTTT,CAWSVSGNNSPLHF
NA,NA,TRBV15,TRBJ2-3,TGTGCCACCAGCAGAGATTTTCAGGGGTCGGATACGCAGTATTTT,CATSRDFQGSDTQYF
TRBD2,once,TRBV28,TRBJ2-3,TGTGCCAGCAGTTTACTAGCGGGGAACACAGATACGCAGTATTTT,CASSLLAGNTDTQYF
NA,NA,TRBV5-4,TRBJ1-1,TGTGCCAGCAGCGGGGACTGGGAGAACACTGAAGCTTTCTTT,CASSGDWENTEAFF
NA,NA,TRBV19,TRBJ1-4,TGTGCCAGTAGTAATTTAGCGGACAGTAATGAAAAACTGTTTTTT,CASSNLADSNEKLFF
TRBD2,NA,TRBV11-3,TRBJ2-1,TGTGCCAGCAGCTCCGGACTAGTCGCGTACAATGAGCAGTTCTTC,CASSSGLVAYNEQFF
NA,NA,TRBV7-9,TRBJ1-1,TGTGCCAGCAGCTTCATGAACACTGAAGCTTTCTTT,CASSFMNTEAFF
NA,NA,TRBV21-1,TRBJ1-2,TGTGCCAGCAGCAAAGTAGGGGGACAGAACTATGGCTACACCTTC,CASSKVGGQNYGYTF
NA,NA,TRBV5-1,TRBJ2-5,TGCGCCAGCAGCTTGGGGCTCGTAGAGACCCAGTACTTC,CASSLGLVETQYF
TRBD2,NA,TRBV3-1/TRBV3-2,TRBJ2-7,TGTGCCAGCAGCCGTAGGACTAGCGGGAGGGCCTACGACCACGAGCAGTACTTC,CASSRRTSGRAYDHEQYF
TRBD2,NA,TRBV19,TRBJ2-3,TGTGCCAGTAGTATTGAGACTAGCCACACAGATACGCAGTATTTT,CASSIETSHTDTQYF
TRBD1,NA,TRBV7-2,TRBJ1-2,TGTGCCAGCAGCTTGGGGACAGGGACGGGAGGCTACACCTTC,CASSLGTGTGGYTF
NA,few,TRBV2,TRBJ2-7,TGTGCCAGCAGTGAATTCCGGACCCTCGGGGCTAACGAGCAGTACTTC,CASSEFRTLGANEQYF
NA,few,TRBV18,TRBJ1-1,TGTGCCAGCTCACCACCCTGGGGGTTGAACACTGAAGCTTTCTTT,CASSPPWGLNTEAFF
NA,NA,TRBV25-1,TRBJ2-3,TGTGCCAGCAGCTCTCGGCGATACACAGATACGCAGTATTTT,CASSSRRYTDTQYF
NA,NA,TRBV18,TRBJ2-3,TGTGCCAGCTCACCATTGGGAGGTACAGATACGCAGTATTTT,CASSPLGGTDTQYF
TRBD2,NA,TRBV7-3,TRBJ2-3,TGTGCCAGCAGCTTGGGACTAGCGGGAGGCCAAAATACGCAGTATTTT,CASSLGLAGGQNTQYF
TRBD1,few,TRBV2,TRBJ2-7,TGTGCCAGCAAGCCCGGGACAGAGTACTACGAGCAGTACTTC,CASKPGTEYYEQYF
TRBD1,NA,TRBV9,TRBJ2-2,TGTGCCAGCAGCGTATCGACAGGGGGCAGCACCGGGGAGCTGTTTTTT,CASSVSTGGSTGELFF
NA,NA,TRBV6-5,TRBJ2-3,TGTGCCAGCAGCTACCGCAGACTGAGCACAGATACGCAGTATTTT,CASSYRRLSTDTQYF
NA,once,TRBV19,TRBJ1-5,TGTGCCAGTATGGGTTGGGATCAGCCCCAGCATTTT,CASMGWDQPQHF
NA,NA,TRBV19,TRBJ2-7,TGTGCCAGTAGTATACAGTTTTTCGGGACTTCATTCTACGAGCAGTACTTC,CASSIQFFGTSFYEQYF
TRBD1,NA,TRBV9,TRBJ2-7,TGTGCCAGCAGCCGCGACCTACCGGACAGGGGACCCCCCGAGCAGTACTTC,CASSRDLPDRGPPEQYF
NA,NA,TRBV5-1,TRBJ2-1,TGCGCCAGCAGCTCACTACCCTCCTACAATGAGCAGTTCTTC,CASSSLPSYNEQFF
NA,NA,TRBV5-1,TRBJ2-2,TGCGCCAGCAGCTTGGTGTTGGCAGACGGGGAGCTGTTTTTT,CASSLVLADGELFF
TRBD2,NA,TRBV7-3,TRBJ2-3,TGTGCCAGCAGCTTAACTGGGCGGGGGAGCACAGATACGCAGTATTTT,CASSLTGRGSTDTQYF
TRBD2,NA,TRBV6-5,TRBJ2-4,TGTGCCAGCAGTTATCAGCCTAGCGGAAACATTCAGTACTTC,CASSYQPSGNIQYF
NA,few,TRBV7-3,TRBJ2-2,TGTGCCAGCAGCTTACTGGGACCGAACACCGGGGAGCTGTTTTTT,CASSLLGPNTGELFF
TRBD2,NA,TRBV11-3,TRBJ2-1,TGTGCCAGCAGCTCCCAGGTAGCGGGTTACAATGAGCAGTTCTTC,CASSSQVAGYNEQFF
TRBD2,NA,TRBV4-1,TRBJ2-7,TGCGCCAGCAGCCGACGTAGCGGGAGCACCTACGAGCAGTACTTC,CASSRRSGSTYEQYF
NA,NA,TRBV6-5,TRBJ2-5,TGTGCCAGCAGGCTTGGACCGTTCGGGTCAGAGACCCAGTACTTC,CASRLGPFGSETQYF
NA,NA,TRBV18,TRBJ1-3,TGTGCCAGCTCACCAATGGACAGAAACACCATATATTTT,CASSPMDRNTIYF
NA,NA,TRBV5-6,TRBJ2-5,TGTGCCAGCAGCACAAGGGAGACCCAGTACTTC,CASSTRETQYF
NA,NA,TRBV6-1,TRBJ2-1,TGTGCCAGCAGGGAAATGTTGGTGGGACCCTACAATGAGCAGTTCTTC,CASREMLVGPYNEQFF
NA,NA,TRBV9,TRBJ1-5,TGTGCCAGCAGCGTAAGTGGTAGCAATCAGCCCCAGCATTTT,CASSVSGSNQPQHF